This T cell receptor beta chain was recovered during a study of monozygotic twins with inflammatory bowel disease. The length of the CDR3 is 16 residues. Per germline, CDR1 MGHRA and CDR2 YSYEKL. Study observations and caveats: IBD patients carried less diverse TCRbeta repertoires (inverse Simpson) than healthy co-twins.

Comment on this clonotype: Its antigen is unknown.

In preparing each TCR library, about 3,500 ng of total RNA was used. The template-switching step introduced UMIs that carried a 6-nucleotide sample barcode. TCRdb derives one entry per CDR3 protein from the 5' RACE reads, leaving out DNA. The specimen's table records around 200,000 distinct CDR3 sequences. The chain uses TRBV4-1 and TRBJ2-7; as DNA is missing, the TRBD2 call by TCRdb cannot be tested. The receptor was isolated from a human donor with ulcerative colitis or Crohn's disease, or a healthy co-twin of an affected twin (not recorded which). Sequenced input: blood. CDR3 sequence: CASSQEASGVLYEQYF.